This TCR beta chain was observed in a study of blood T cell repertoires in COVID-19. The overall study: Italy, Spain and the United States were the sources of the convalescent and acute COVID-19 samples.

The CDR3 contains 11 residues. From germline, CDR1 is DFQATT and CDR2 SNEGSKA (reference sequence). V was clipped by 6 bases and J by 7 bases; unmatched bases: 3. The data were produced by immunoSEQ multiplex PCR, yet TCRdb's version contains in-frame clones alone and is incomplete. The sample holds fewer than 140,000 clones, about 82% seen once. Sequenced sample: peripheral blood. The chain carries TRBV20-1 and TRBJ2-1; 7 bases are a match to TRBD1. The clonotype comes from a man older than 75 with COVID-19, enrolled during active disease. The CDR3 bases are TGCAGTGCCCCCAGGGGGAATGAGCAGTTCTTC. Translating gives CSAPRGNEQFF.